The 3 T cell receptor beta chains below come from one sample, sequenced in a study of CD8 T cells in Susac syndrome. RNA amounts of roughly 0.45 to 1 ug underwent reverse transcription with random hexamers. TCRdb ran MiXCR on the immunoSEQ multiplex PCR reads and lists one entry per CDR3 protein. The table records about 130,000 distinct CDR3 sequences, around 94% of them present only once. Sequenced material: CD8+ T cells from PBMCs. Every receptor here comes from a human donor with Susac syndrome.

This chain joins TRBV19 and TRBJ1-5; D call uncertain. The V gene lost 3 bases and the J gene lost 2 bases, with 5 bases spanning the gap. This CDR3 has 13 amino acids. The V gene's germline CDR1 is LNHDA and CDR2 SQIVND (reference sequence). The CDR3 DNA reads TGTGCCAGTAGTATTCTGGGCAATCAGCCCCAGCATTTT. Its translation is CASSILGNQPQHF.

V and J are TRBV20-1 and TRBJ2-7; 8 bases match TRBD2. J lost 3 bases, V lost 2 bases, and 3 bases had no gene match. The germline V gene encodes CDR1 DFQATT and CDR2 SNEGSKA (reference sequence). This CDR3 spans 13 amino acids. The CDR3 region is CSARSLAGYEQYF. The CDR3 DNA is TGCAGTGCTAGAAGTCTAGCGGGCTACGAGCAGTACTTC.

V usage is TRBV9 and J usage is TRBJ2-7; 7 bases are a match to TRBD1. The ends lost 2 bases at V and 2 bases at J; junction bases unmatched: 4. The CDR3 contains 14 residues. Per the germline V gene, CDR1 is SGDLS and CDR2 is YYNGEE. DNA of the CDR3: TGTGCCAGCAGCGTCGGAAGGGGGCCCTACGAGCAGTACTTC. It encodes CASSVGRGPYEQYF.